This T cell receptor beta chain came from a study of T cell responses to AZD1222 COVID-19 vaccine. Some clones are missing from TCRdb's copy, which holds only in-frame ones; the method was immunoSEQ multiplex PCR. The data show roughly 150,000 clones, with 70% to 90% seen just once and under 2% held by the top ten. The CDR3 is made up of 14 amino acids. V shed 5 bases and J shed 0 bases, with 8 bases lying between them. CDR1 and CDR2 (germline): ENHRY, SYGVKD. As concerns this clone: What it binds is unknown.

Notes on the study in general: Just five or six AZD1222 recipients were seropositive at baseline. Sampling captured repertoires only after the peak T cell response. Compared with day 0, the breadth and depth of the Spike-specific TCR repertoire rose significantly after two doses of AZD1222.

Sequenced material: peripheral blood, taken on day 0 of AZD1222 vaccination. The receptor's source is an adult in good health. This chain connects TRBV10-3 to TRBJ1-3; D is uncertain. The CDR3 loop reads CAISHSPSGNTIYF. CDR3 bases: TGTGCCATCAGTCACAGCCCCTCTGGAAACACCATATATTTT.